Below are 25 T cell receptor beta chains sequenced from a single sample in a study of CD8 T cells in Susac syndrome. About 0.5 to 1 ug RNA was reverse transcribed with random hexamers. Using its own MiXCR run on the immunoSEQ multiplex PCR reads, TCRdb lists one record per CDR3 protein. This sample yields 150,000 to 200,000 distinct CDR3 sequences, of which 75% to 95% are seen a single time; around 0.085% belongs to the top ten. The sequenced sample was CD4+ T cells from PBMCs. All receptors come from a human donor with Susac syndrome.

This chain links TRBV12-3 or TRBV12-4 with TRBJ1-5; TRBD1 matches at 9 bases. The CDR3 sequence is 15 residues long. Trimming at V came to 4 bases and at J to 3 bases, leaving 4 bases not matched to a gene. In DNA form, the CDR3 reads TGTGCCAGCAGTTCACAGGGGGCGCTCAATCAGCCCCAGCATTTT. It encodes CASSSQGALNQPQHF.

The rearrangement uses TRBV30 and TRBJ1-1, with D possibly being TRBD1 (5 bases). Looked up from germline, CDR1 is GTSNPN and CDR2 is SVGIG (reference sequence). V gave up 8 bases and J gave up 0 bases, with 13 bases separating them. There are 13 residues in the CDR3. The DNA for the CDR3 is TGTGCCCGGGGACGGTCCATGAACACTGAAGCTTTCTTT. Residues: CARGRSMNTEAFF.

This clonotype occurred once. The V gene is TRBV7-3, the J gene TRBJ2-7, with D possibly TRBD1 on 6 matching bases. Per the germline V gene, CDR1 is SGHTA and CDR2 is FQGTGA. The CDR3 spans 13 residues. The V end was cut by 5 bases, the J end by 10 bases, with 18 bases between. The CDR3 nucleotides are TGTGCCAGCAGCCGGACAGTTGATTCTTCCCAGTACTTC. Residues: CASSRTVDSSQYF.

The V call is TRBV20-1, the J call TRBJ2-2, with a possible D match to TRBD2 (6 bases). Germline V gene lookup returns CDR1 DFQATT and CDR2 SNEGSKA (reference sequence). This CDR3 has 13 amino acids. V gave up 2 bases and J gave up 7 bases, with 11 bases separating them. CDR3 residues: CSARRERDGELFF. CDR3 bases: TGCAGTGCTAGACGGGAGAGGGACGGGGAGCTGTTTTTT.

The chain is built from TRBV15 and TRBJ1-1; perhaps TRBD1 as D (5 bases). There are 15 residues in the CDR3. Trimming pared 3 bases from V and 4 bases from J, leaving 15 bases between. Germline CDR1 and CDR2: LNHNV and YYDKDF (reference sequence). CDR3 DNA sequence: TGTGCCACCAGCAGTCTACTTACTGGGGGCACTGAAGCTTTCTTT. It encodes CATSSLLTGGTEAFF.

The genes are TRBV24-1 and TRBJ2-5, with 8 nucleotides matching TRBD1. The ends lost 7 bases at V and 8 bases at J; junction bases unmatched: 8. Germline CDR1 and CDR2: KGHDR and SFDVKD. The CDR3 covers 13 residues. CDR3 protein: CATSSRGRGTQYF. The CDR3 region has the DNA TGTGCCACCAGCTCCAGGGGGCGAGGAACCCAGTACTTC.

V gene TRBV6-5 combines with J gene TRBJ2-3, with 12 bases lining up with TRBD2. This CDR3 has 15 amino acids. Germline CDR1 reads MNHEY; CDR2 reads SVGAGI. Trimming removed 4 bases from V and 3 bases from J; junction bases left unmatched: 2. The CDR3 sequence is CASSWGLAGTDTQYF. The CDR3 region has the DNA TGTGCCAGCAGTTGGGGACTAGCGGGTACAGATACGCAGTATTTT.

The chain employs TRBV5-5 and TRBJ1-5, with 8 bases identical to TRBD1. Germline V lookup: CDR1 SGHKS, CDR2 YYEKEE (reference sequence). CDR3 length: 15 amino acids. Trimming removed 4 bases from V and 3 bases from J; junction bases left unmatched: 6. This CDR3 is CASSGGQGLNQPQHF. DNA of the CDR3: TGTGCCAGCAGCGGCGGACAGGGACTCAATCAGCCCCAGCATTTT. The full variable domain, its missing parts supplied by reference TRBV5-5 and TRBJ1-5, is DAGVTQSPTHLIKTRGQQVTLRCSPISGHKSVSWYQQVLGQGPQFIFQYYEKEERGRGNFPDRFSARQFPNYSSELNVNALLLGDSALYLCASSGGQGLNQPQHFGDGTRLSIL.

The rearrangement uses TRBV5-1 and TRBJ2-1, with 10 bases identical to TRBD2. The CDR3 has 16 amino acids. J lost 5 bases, V lost 4 bases, and 9 bases had no gene match. Germline V gives CDR1 SGHRS, CDR2 YFSETQ. The CDR3 coding sequence is TGCGCCAGCAGCCGCGAGACTAGCGGGTTAAACAATGAGCAGTTCTTC. It specifies CASSRETSGLNNEQFF.

The genes are TRBV7-6 and TRBJ2-2; 7 nucleotides agree with TRBD2. There are 18 residues in the CDR3. The germline CDR1 and CDR2 sequences are SGHVS and FNYEAQ. The trim removed 2 bases at V and 1 base at J, leaving 10 bases unmatched. This CDR3 is CASSLSLASGENTGELFF. In DNA, the CDR3 is TGTGCCAGCAGCTTATCTCTGGCTAGCGGAGAGAACACCGGGGAGCTGTTTTTT.

This chain connects TRBV25-1 to TRBJ2-5, with 8 bases lining up with TRBD2. Germline V CDR1 and CDR2: MGHDK, SYGVNS. V was pared by 4 bases and J by 4 bases, with 8 bases of the junction left unmatched. The CDR3 runs 15 residues. The DNA of the CDR3 is TGTGCCAGCAGTGGTAGCGGGGATCTGCGAGAGACCCAGTACTTC. Protein: CASSGSGDLRETQYF.

The CDR3 DNA reads as TGCAGTGCTAGAGATTCCGGAAGAACAGGGCGCACTGAAGCTTTCTTT. It encodes CSARDSGRTGRTEAFF. The chain uses TRBV20-1 and TRBJ1-1; perhaps TRBD1 as D (6 bases). This CDR3 is 16 amino acids long. Looked up from germline, CDR1 is DFQATT and CDR2 is SNEGSKA (reference sequence). The V end was cut by 0 bases, the J end by 4 bases, with 18 bases between.

This chain links TRBV13 with TRBJ1-6; 8 bases line up with TRBD1. The length of the CDR3 is 13 residues. V was pared by 3 bases and J by 8 bases, with 0 bases of the junction left unmatched. CDR1 and CDR2 (germline): PRHDT, FYEKMQ (reference sequence). CDR3: CASSLTGDSPLHF. CDR3 nucleotides: TGTGCCAGCAGCTTGACAGGGGATTCACCCCTCCACTTT.

The chain links TRBV20-1 to TRBJ2-3; unclear D gene. CDR1 and CDR2 from the germline V gene are DFQATT and SNEGSKA (reference sequence). The CDR3 consists of 12 residues. The germline V and J ends were trimmed by 2 bases and 3 bases, with 6 bases remaining between them. Here the CDR3 reads CSARPGTDTQYF. The DNA of the CDR3 is TGCAGTGCTAGACCCGGGACAGATACGCAGTATTTT.

CDR3 loop: CSASGTANSPLHF. The CDR3, as DNA: TGCAGTGCTAGCGGGACTGCAAATTCACCCCTCCACTTT. The chain is built from TRBV20-1 and TRBJ1-6, with a weak D call TRBD1 (5 bases). Germline V gene data show CDR1 as DFQATT and CDR2 as SNEGSKA (reference sequence). The CDR3 is made up of 13 amino acids. V lost 3 bases and J 7 bases, leaving 10 bases between the germline ends.

This clonotype was seen just once. The chain joins TRBV2 to TRBJ2-7; D remains ambiguous. V lost 4 bases and J lost 5, with 9 bases in between. There are 12 residues in the CDR3. Germline V gene sequence: CDR1 SNHLY, CDR2 FYNNEI. The chain's CDR3 is CASSVIYDEQYF. The CDR3 DNA reads as TGTGCCAGCAGTGTGATCTACGACGAGCAGTACTTC.

Here the CDR3 reads CASRFSLAGEPAQYF. CDR3 nucleotides: TGTGCCAGCAGATTCTCACTAGCGGGAGAGCCGGCGCAGTATTTT. The chain combines TRBV6-6 with TRBJ2-3; TRBD2 agrees at 11 bases. V gave up 6 bases and J gave up 10 bases; unmatched junction bases: 12. The CDR3 has 15 amino acids. Germline-derived CDR1 and CDR2 are MNHNY and SVGAGI (reference sequence).

The chain joins TRBV30 to TRBJ2-3; no clear D gene. V dropped 2 bases and J dropped 5 bases, with 5 bases sitting between them. The CDR3 is made up of 11 amino acids. Germline values: CDR1 GTSNPN, CDR2 SVGIG (reference sequence). The CDR3 DNA follows: TGTGCCTGGAGTTTAATAGATACGCAGTATTTT. This gives the protein CAWSLIDTQYF.

The chain is built from TRBV18 and TRBJ1-2; weak D call: TRBD1 (6 bases). Deletions cut 6 bases from V and 5 bases from J, with 19 bases between. Germline V gene data show CDR1 as KGHSH and CDR2 as LQKENI. This CDR3 contains 15 residues. CDR3 sequence reads: CASSLRQADTYGYTF. The CDR3 region has the DNA TGTGCCAGCTCTCTACGACAGGCCGACACTTATGGCTACACCTTC.

This clonotype has only a few counts. This chain uses TRBV4-1 with TRBJ2-7; weak D call: TRBD1 (5 bases). This CDR3 is built from 17 residues. Germline CDR1 is MGHRA and CDR2 is YSYEKL. V lost 0 bases and J 0 bases, leaving 15 bases between the germline ends. The CDR3, as DNA: TGCGCCAGCAGCCAAGAGGTGCGGACAAGCTTCTCCTACGAGCAGTACTTC. As protein: CASSQEVRTSFSYEQYF.

The gene calls are TRBV27 and TRBJ2-5; 7 bases match TRBD1. The V segment lost 6 bases and the J segment 5 bases; nucleotides outside the gene matches: 12. Germline CDR1 reads MNHEY; CDR2 reads SMNVEV (reference sequence). CDR3 length: 15 amino acids. This CDR3 is CASSGTARQGETQYF. The CDR3 DNA reads as TGTGCCAGCAGCGGGACAGCCAGGCAGGGGGAGACCCAGTACTTC.

This clonotype was recorded once. The chain recombines TRBV6-9 with TRBJ1-2; possible D gene TRBD1, 5 bases. V dropped 4 bases and J dropped 5 bases, with 14 bases sitting between them. The length of the CDR3 is 14 residues. Germline loops: CDR1 MNHGY, CDR2 SVAAGI. CDR3 bases: TGTGCCAGCAGTTTCCGGGGGGAAAATTATGGCTACACCTTC. This sequence encodes CASSFRGENYGYTF.

The chain joins TRBV2 to TRBJ1-2, with no clear D. Trimming removed 8 bases from V and 10 bases from J, with 14 bases in between. Germline V gene data show CDR1 as SNHLY and CDR2 as FYNNEI. This CDR3 has 11 amino acids. In DNA form, the CDR3 reads TGTGCCAGCTATCGGCGAGAGTTCTACACCTTC. It yields the protein CASYRREFYTF. The full variable domain, with the rest looked up from reference TRBV2 and TRBJ1-2, is EPEVTQTPSHQVTQMGQEVILRCVPISNHLYFYWYRQILGQKVEFLVSFYNNEISEKSEIFDDQFSVERPDGSNFTLKIRSTKLEDSAMYFCASYRREFYTFGSGTRLTVV.

This chain links TRBV6-5 with TRBJ2-7, with TRBD2 as a possible D gene (6 bases). V was pared by 5 bases and J by 2 bases, with 16 bases between. Germline CDR1 and CDR2: MNHEY and SVGAGI. CDR3 length: 15 amino acids. CDR3 nucleotide sequence: TGTGCCAGCAGTAAACCCGGGACTGGGACCTACGAGCAGTACTTC. This translates into CASSKPGTGTYEQYF.

The gene calls are TRBV4-2 and TRBJ2-1; the D gene is possibly TRBD2 (5 bases). Trimming cost V 3 bases and J 0 bases, with 9 bases left between them. Germline V gene lookup returns CDR1 LGHNA and CDR2 YNFKEQ. The CDR3 is made up of 15 amino acids. The CDR3 DNA reads as TGTGCCAGCAGCCACAGCGGCAGCTCCTACAATGAGCAGTTCTTC. Its translation: CASSHSGSSYNEQFF.